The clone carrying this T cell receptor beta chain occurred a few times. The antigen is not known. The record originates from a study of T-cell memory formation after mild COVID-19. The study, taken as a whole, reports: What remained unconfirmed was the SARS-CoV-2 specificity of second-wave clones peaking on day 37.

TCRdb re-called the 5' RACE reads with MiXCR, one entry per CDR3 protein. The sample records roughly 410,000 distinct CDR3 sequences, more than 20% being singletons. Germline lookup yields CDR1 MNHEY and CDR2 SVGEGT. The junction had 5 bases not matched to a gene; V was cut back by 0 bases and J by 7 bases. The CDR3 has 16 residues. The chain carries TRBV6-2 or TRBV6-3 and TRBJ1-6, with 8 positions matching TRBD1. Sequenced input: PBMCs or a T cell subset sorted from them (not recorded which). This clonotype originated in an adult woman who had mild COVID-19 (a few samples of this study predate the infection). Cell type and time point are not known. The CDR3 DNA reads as TGTGCCAGCAGTTACTCACCAGGGGGCCGAAATTCACCCCTCCACTTT. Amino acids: CASSYSPGGRNSPLHF.